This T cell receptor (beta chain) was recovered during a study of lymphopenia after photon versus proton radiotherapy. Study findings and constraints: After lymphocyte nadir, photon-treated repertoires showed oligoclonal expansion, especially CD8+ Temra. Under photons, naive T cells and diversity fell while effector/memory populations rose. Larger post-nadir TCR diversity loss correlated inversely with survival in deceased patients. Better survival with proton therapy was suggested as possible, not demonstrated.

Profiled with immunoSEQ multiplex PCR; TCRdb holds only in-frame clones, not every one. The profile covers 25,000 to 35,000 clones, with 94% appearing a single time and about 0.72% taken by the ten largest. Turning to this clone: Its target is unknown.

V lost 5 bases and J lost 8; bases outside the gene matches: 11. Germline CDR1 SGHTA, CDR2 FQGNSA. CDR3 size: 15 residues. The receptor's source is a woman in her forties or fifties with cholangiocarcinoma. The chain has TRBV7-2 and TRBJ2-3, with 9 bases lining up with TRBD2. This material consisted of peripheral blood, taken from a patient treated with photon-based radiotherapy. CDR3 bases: TGTGCCAGCAGCCAGAGCGGGGGGCGGCCGGGTACGCAGTATTTT. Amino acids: CASSQSGGRPGTQYF.